This T cell receptor beta chain comes out of a study of T cells in Graves' hyperthyroidism and ophthalmopathy. This clonotype came up many times. Its antigen is undetermined. The investigators amplified TCR beta CDR3 regions from RNA transcripts. First-round RT-PCR of the TCR CDR3 relied on the HTBI primer set. MiXCR, run by TCRdb on the multiplex PCR reads, gives a single entry per CDR3 protein. Of 500,000 to 550,000 distinct CDR3 sequences in the sample, about a fifth are singletons; the top ten hold about a quarter. Study outcomes and limitations: Researchers report that a 13 V-J model separated ophthalmopathy from stable hyperthyroidism.

V gave up 1 base and J gave up 4 bases; unmatched junction bases: 8. Germline-derived CDR1 and CDR2 are SGHRS and YFSETQ. The CDR3 extends over 15 amino acids. Criteria for exclusion of patients were uncontrolled infection, other autoimmune disease, pregnancy or lactation. The receptor was isolated from a man younger than 35 with Graves' hyperthyroidism. The sample was blood. This chain uses TRBV5-1 with TRBJ2-7, with TRBD1 identical over 7 bases. CDR3 amino acids: CASSLQTGSTYEQYF. The DNA for the CDR3 is TGCGCCAGCAGCTTGCAGACAGGGTCCACTTACGAGCAGTACTTC.